These T cell receptor beta chains were read from a single sample in a study of cytomegalovirus exposure and HLA in healthy donors. The method was immunoSEQ multiplex PCR; TCRdb's version includes in-frame clones alone and lacks a portion of them. This sample yields 95,000 to 150,000 clones, of which over 60% are seen a single time; around 3.5% belongs to the top ten. The source material was PBMCs. All receptors come from a man aged 30 to 45 in good health and CMV-seronegative. The CDR3 runs from the conserved cysteine through the conserved F or W. Fields, in order: D gene, V gene, J gene, clone size, CDR3 protein, CDR3 DNA. A D gene is named only where the DNA matches it firmly. Rows may omit the clone size; those that give it use once, few, many or a size class.

d_gene: TRBD1
v_gene: TRBV25-1
j_gene: TRBJ2-1
abundance: few
CDR3aa: CASSENRGPYNEQFF
CDR3nt: TGTGCCAGCAGTGAAAACAGGGGCCCCTACAATGAGCAGTTCTTC

d_gene: TRBD2
v_gene: TRBV6-6
j_gene: TRBJ2-7
abundance: .
CDR3aa: CASSRLAGYEQYF
CDR3nt: TGTGCCAGCAGCCGACTAGCGGGCTACGAGCAGTACTTC

d_gene: TRBD2
v_gene: TRBV5-1
j_gene: TRBJ2-5
abundance: .
CDR3aa: CASSPGTSGPGETQYF
CDR3nt: TGCGCCAGCAGCCCCGGGACTAGCGGACCGGGGGAGACCCAGTACTTC

d_gene: TRBD2
v_gene: TRBV20-1
j_gene: TRBJ2-7
abundance: .
CDR3aa: CTTSGRGEQYF
CDR3nt: TGCACGACTAGCGGGAGGGGCGAGCAGTACTTC

d_gene: .
v_gene: TRBV2
j_gene: TRBJ1-1
abundance: .
CDR3aa: CASSDAPGGMNTEAFF
CDR3nt: TGTGCCAGCAGTGATGCCCCGGGGGGGATGAACACTGAAGCTTTCTTT

d_gene: .
v_gene: TRBV19
j_gene: TRBJ2-1
abundance: .
CDR3aa: CASIPSSLSSYNEQFF
CDR3nt: TGTGCCAGTATCCCTAGCTCCTTGAGCTCCTACAATGAGCAGTTCTTC

d_gene: TRBD1
v_gene: TRBV5-1
j_gene: TRBJ1-1
abundance: once
CDR3aa: CASSFSGQPLNGTEAFF
CDR3nt: TGCGCCAGCAGCTTCTCGGGACAGCCACTCAACGGGACTGAAGCTTTCTTT

d_gene: TRBD2
v_gene: TRBV6-5
j_gene: TRBJ2-1
abundance: .
CDR3aa: CATSGSSGPSEQFF
CDR3nt: TGTGCCACTAGCGGCTCTAGCGGGCCTTCTGAGCAGTTCTTC

d_gene: TRBD2
v_gene: TRBV18
j_gene: TRBJ2-5
abundance: .
CDR3aa: CASSPGLQETQYF
CDR3nt: TGTGCCAGCTCACCGGGACTACAAGAGACCCAGTACTTC

d_gene: .
v_gene: TRBV28
j_gene: TRBJ2-7
abundance: .
CDR3aa: CASLDRTYEQYF
CDR3nt: TGTGCCAGCCTCGACAGGACCTACGAGCAGTACTTC

d_gene: .
v_gene: TRBV5-6
j_gene: TRBJ1-1
abundance: .
CDR3aa: CASSQEQGEAFF
CDR3nt: TGTGCCAGCAGCCAGGAACAGGGTGAAGCTTTCTTT

d_gene: TRBD1
v_gene: TRBV5-1
j_gene: TRBJ1-1
abundance: .
CDR3aa: CASSTGQGKNTEAFF
CDR3nt: TGCGCCAGCAGTACGGGACAGGGAAAGAACACTGAAGCTTTCTTT

d_gene: TRBD2
v_gene: TRBV11-3
j_gene: TRBJ2-5
abundance: .
CDR3aa: CASSLGPSGGETQYF
CDR3nt: TGTGCCAGCAGCTTAGGTCCTAGCGGGGGCGAGACCCAGTACTTC

d_gene: .
v_gene: TRBV5-1
j_gene: TRBJ2-7
abundance: .
CDR3aa: CASSFQDRAYEQYF
CDR3nt: TGCGCCAGCAGCTTTCAGGACAGAGCCTACGAGCAGTACTTC

d_gene: .
v_gene: TRBV2
j_gene: TRBJ1-4
abundance: few
CDR3aa: CASSDRDVEKLFF
CDR3nt: TGTGCCAGCAGTGACAGGGATGTCGAAAAACTGTTTTTT

d_gene: TRBD1
v_gene: TRBV9
j_gene: TRBJ2-2
abundance: .
CDR3aa: CASSVVGTGVTGELFF
CDR3nt: TGTGCCAGCAGCGTAGTAGGGACAGGGGTAACCGGGGAGCTGTTTTTT

d_gene: TRBD1
v_gene: TRBV29-1
j_gene: TRBJ1-6
abundance: .
CDR3aa: CSVRSRGNSPLHF
CDR3nt: TGCAGCGTTAGGTCCAGGGGGAATTCACCCCTCCACTTT

d_gene: TRBD2
v_gene: TRBV28
j_gene: TRBJ2-1
abundance: .
CDR3aa: CASGLAVVREQFF
CDR3nt: TGTGCCAGCGGGCTAGCGGTAGTAAGGGAGCAGTTCTTC

d_gene: TRBD1
v_gene: TRBV5-4
j_gene: TRBJ1-4
abundance: .
CDR3aa: CASSLGQGTNEKLFF
CDR3nt: TGTGCCAGCAGCTTGGGACAGGGGACTAATGAAAAACTGTTTTTT

d_gene: .
v_gene: TRBV18
j_gene: TRBJ1-6
abundance: .
CDR3aa: CASSEGSSYNSPLHF
CDR3nt: TGTGCCAGCTCCGAGGGAAGCTCCTATAATTCACCCCTCCACTTT

d_gene: TRBD1
v_gene: TRBV15
j_gene: TRBJ1-1
abundance: .
CDR3aa: CATSSRPGGRPTEAFF
CDR3nt: TGTGCCACCAGCAGTCGCCCAGGGGGAAGGCCCACTGAAGCTTTCTTT

d_gene: TRBD1
v_gene: TRBV6-5
j_gene: TRBJ2-3
abundance: .
CDR3aa: CASQSDRGTDTQYF
CDR3nt: TGTGCCAGCCAGAGCGACAGGGGCACAGATACGCAGTATTTT

d_gene: TRBD1
v_gene: TRBV29-1
j_gene: TRBJ1-1
abundance: .
CDR3aa: CSVARQGAGTEAFF
CDR3nt: TGCAGCGTTGCGAGACAGGGGGCAGGGACTGAAGCTTTCTTT